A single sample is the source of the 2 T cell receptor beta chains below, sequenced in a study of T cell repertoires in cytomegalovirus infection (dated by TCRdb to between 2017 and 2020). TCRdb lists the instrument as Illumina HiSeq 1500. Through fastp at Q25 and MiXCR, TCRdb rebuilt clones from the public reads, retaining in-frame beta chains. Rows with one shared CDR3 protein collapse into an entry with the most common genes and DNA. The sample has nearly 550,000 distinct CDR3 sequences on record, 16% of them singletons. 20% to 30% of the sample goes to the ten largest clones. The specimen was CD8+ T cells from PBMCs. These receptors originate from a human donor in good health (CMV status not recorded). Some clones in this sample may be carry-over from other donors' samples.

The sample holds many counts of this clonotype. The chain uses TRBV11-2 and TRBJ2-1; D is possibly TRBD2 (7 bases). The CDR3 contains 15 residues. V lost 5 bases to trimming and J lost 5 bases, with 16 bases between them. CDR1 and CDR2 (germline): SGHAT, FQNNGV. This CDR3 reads CASSRGREINNEQFF. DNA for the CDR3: TGTGCCAGCAGCCGGGGGCGGGAGATCAACAATGAGCAGTTCTTC.

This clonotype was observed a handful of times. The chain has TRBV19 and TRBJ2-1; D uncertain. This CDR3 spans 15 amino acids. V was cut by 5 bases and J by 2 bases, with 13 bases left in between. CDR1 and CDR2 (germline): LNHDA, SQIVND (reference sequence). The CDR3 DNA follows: TGTGCCAGTAGTTCGTCCGGCTCCCCCTACAATGAGCAGTTCTTC. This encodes CASSSSGSPYNEQFF.